This T cell receptor beta chain derives from a study of CD4 T cells in relation to SARS-CoV-2 and coronaviruses (dated by TCRdb to the early 2020s). Broadly, across the study: The ViraFEST assay cultured PBMCs with antigen for 10 days, then sequenced TCR beta CDR3s to find antigen-specific clonal expansions. An HIV-1 Nef peptide pool or a no-peptide culture served as the negative reference condition. HLA restriction was mapped for shared crossreactive spike epitopes using patient-derived lymphoblastoid cell lines. Memory CD4+ T cell crossreactivity between SARS-CoV-2 and common cold coronavirus spike proteins was assessed at the TCR clonotype level in the study. The Adaptive Biotechnologies TCR-sequencing kit was used to sequence samples from three pre-COVID donors and the naive versus memory experiments, whereas other data were Illumina-based. A different, Illumina-based TCR-beta assay was used to sequence expansion assays from other donors in the study. Results and caveats for the whole study, not just this receptor: Because no donor provided both pre-pandemic and post-infection samples, tracing the source of pre-existing responses was limited. Significantly weaker SARS-CoV-2-driven expansion was shown by crossreactive clones than by monoreactive clones, consistent with antigenic imprinting. Since the crossreactivity analysis centred on spike protein, crossreactivity against other viral proteins was not assessed. Roughly 65% of donors had memory CD4+ clonotypes that crossrecognized SARS-CoV-2 and at least one common cold coronavirus spike. Small numbers of patients and of tested TCRs limited the study.

Libraries came from the immunoSEQ multiplex PCR assay. The published analysis was carried out like this. Preprocessing removed nonproductive sequences and CDR3s not starting with C, not ending with F or W, or shorter than 7 amino acids. The MANAFEST web app was used to call antigen-specific clonotypes on the basis of expansion compared with the reference and with other culture wells. A clone was considered positive if significant expansion relative to the reference culture was observed in 2 of 3 replicate wells at an FDR below 0.05. For a clone to be considered positive, significant expansion relative to all other tandem wells and an odds ratio above 5 were also required. After three terminal residues were trimmed from each end, CDR3 homology was quantified as pairwise Levenshtein distance using the stringdist R package. What TCRdb holds here is the immuneACCESS table cut down to in-frame rearrangements. Part of the clones is not present; checked against another copy, under half of the missing clones reflect an unresolved V gene, and the others are unexplained. From that table come the V and J calls and clone size; the DNA was used to work out D and trimming. The sample table records about 15,000 clones; roughly 80% of these occur just once. About 33% of the sample is in the top ten clones.

CD4+ T cells from unexposed donors were collected before the COVID-19 pandemic (2011-2018). Following 10 days of culture, the EasySep CD4+ T cell isolation kit was used to isolate CD4+ T cells. Unexposed donor CD4+ T cells were tested for reactivity to SARS-CoV-2 S and N and four common cold coronavirus spike pools, as cell number allowed. Approximately 1.8 million PBMCs per well were cultured in IMDM with roughly 5.5% human AB serum and approximately 9.5 IU/ml IL-2. Half of the culture medium was replaced with fresh IL-2-containing medium on days 3 and 7. In general, every peptide culture condition was set up in three replicate wells. The leukapheresis product for the unexposed donors was obtained through commercial purchase. Ficoll-Paque PLUS gradient centrifugation was used to isolate PBMCs from leukapheresis product or whole blood. The PBMCs went either fresh into the expansion assay or into cryopreservation at -140 degrees C. The QIAamp Micro DNA Kit was used to extract genomic DNA from the CD4+ T cells.

In the case of this clone: No antigen is known for it. It has no much larger one-base neighbor in the sample; base qualities were not kept.

As encoded in the germline V gene, CDR1 is LGHNA while CDR2 is YNFKEQ. Deletion took 3 bases off V and 8 bases off J, with a span of 12 bases between the germline ends. Measured from the cysteine to the phenylalanine, the CDR3 is 13 residues long. The kept DNA is CDR3 alone, 39 bases in frame from the first base. Sequencing input: CD4+ T cells from PBMCs, cultured in vitro. The sequence was obtained from a human donor in good health. Here the chain combines TRBV4-2 and TRBJ2-3; the D gene is possibly TRBD1 or TRBD2, each agreeing over 5 bases. The DNA sequence follows: TGTGCCAGCAGCCACAGGGCAGGAGGTACGCAGTATTTT. Translated, this gives CASSHRAGGTQYF.